This is a list of T cell receptor beta chains from one sample in a study of blood T cell repertoires in COVID-19. Sequencing used immunoSEQ multiplex PCR; TCRdb keeps in-frame clones, though not all of them. The sample shows 200,000 to 250,000 clones, about 87% of them seen only once. Sequences were obtained from peripheral blood. Receptors were obtained from a man in his 70s with acute or convalescent COVID-19. The CDR3 runs from the conserved cysteine through the conserved F or W.

CATSDAGLAGGETQYF,TRBJ2-5,TRBV24-1
CASSVGGRGPYEQYF,TRBJ2-7,TRBV9
CASSLGNYQPQHF,TRBJ1-5,TRBV12-3/TRBV12-4
CASSLGAGAYEQYF,TRBJ2-7,TRBV11-3
CASSGRQGFGNTIYF,TRBJ1-3,TRBV7-9
CATSRDKTGANYGYTF,TRBJ1-2,TRBV15
CASSLHMNTEAFF,TRBJ1-1,TRBV7-2
CASSPGQGGSGNTIYF,TRBJ1-3,TRBV5-5
CASSTQGNTEAFF,TRBJ1-1,TRBV6-2/TRBV6-3
CASSAGVTSVGYQETQYF,TRBJ2-5,TRBV5-1
CASSTQGIVYGYTF,TRBJ1-2,TRBV5-4
CASSLLSGNSYNEQFF,TRBJ2-1,TRBV28
CASSATSFSEQYF,TRBJ2-7,TRBV5-4
CATGTGNQETQYF,TRBJ2-5,TRBV10-3
CASSWGVTGGNQPQHF,TRBJ1-5,TRBV7-9
CASSSRAGTAMEQYF,TRBJ2-7,TRBV7-2
CASSYAAGQGAEGYTF,TRBJ1-2,TRBV6-5
CASSGGGLAGISYEQYF,TRBJ2-7,TRBV6-1
CASSLGAREKLFF,TRBJ1-4,TRBV11-2
CASSLAQGGNYGYTF,TRBJ1-2,TRBV5-5
CASSFGLAGGSSYNEQFF,TRBJ2-1,TRBV11-3
CAWTQGAYNEQFF,TRBJ2-1,TRBV30
CASSATGGGVNSPLHF,TRBJ1-6,TRBV18
CASSPTGTGSETQYF,TRBJ2-5,TRBV7-9
CASSLMGLQEETQYF,TRBJ2-5,TRBV7-9
CASSLGQGNTGELFF,TRBJ2-2,TRBV5-1
CASRIRGESYEQYF,TRBJ2-7,TRBV6-5
CASSWPGGETQYF,TRBJ2-5,TRBV6-5
CASSQAEGTTEAFF,TRBJ1-1,TRBV11-2
CASRPTGDRTEAFF,TRBJ1-1,TRBV27
CASSKQGVETQYF,TRBJ2-5,TRBV19
CASSRGGGGETQYF,TRBJ2-5,TRBV6-5
CASSTSGVNQPQHF,TRBJ1-5,TRBV7-9
CASSPGLAALRF,TRBJ2-7,TRBV12-3/TRBV12-4
CASSRRGMAGELFF,TRBJ2-2,TRBV3-1/TRBV3-2